The 9 T cell receptor beta chains reported below all come from one sample, sequenced in a study of control samples from healthy donors and cancer patients. The protocol was immunoSEQ multiplex PCR, while the TCRdb copy is restricted to in-frame clones and leaves out a portion. The data show some 220,000 clones, with 90% to 95% seen just once and approximately 1.4% held by the top ten. Specimen: blood. These receptors came from a man in his fifties in good health.

The rearrangement links TRBV19 to TRBJ2-7; 9 nucleotides agree with TRBD2. J was trimmed by 1 base and V by 2 bases; bases with no gene match: 12. CDR3 size: 18 residues. Germline CDR1 LNHDA, CDR2 SQIVND (reference sequence). The CDR3 spells CASSIKGWASGESYEQYF. CDR3 coding DNA: TGTGCCAGTAGTATAAAGGGATGGGCTAGCGGGGAGTCCTACGAGCAGTACTTC.

V usage is TRBV18 and J usage is TRBJ1-5, with a possible D match to TRBD1 (5 bases). The V and J ends lost 0 bases and 6 bases respectively, with 15 bases between them. This CDR3 is 16 amino acids long. Germline assignment: CDR1 KGHSH and CDR2 LQKENI. As DNA, the CDR3 is TGTGCCAGCTCACCACCCACCCCAAAGGGGATTCAGCCCCAGCATTTT. Translated: CASSPPTPKGIQPQHF.

In this sample, this clone turned up once. The chain links TRBV12-3 or TRBV12-4 to TRBJ1-5; D gene uncertain. V dropped 5 bases and J dropped 4 bases, with 3 bases sitting between them. The CDR3 runs 11 residues. The CDR3 protein is CASSSNQPQHF. CDR3 coding DNA: TGTGCCAGCAGTAGTAATCAGCCCCAGCATTTT.

V is TRBV3-1 (or the pseudogene TRBV3-2) and J is TRBJ1-3; D is unclear. The germline V gene encodes CDR1 LGHDT and CDR2 YNNKEL (reference sequence). With 4 bases removed from V and 0 bases from J, the gap between germline ends came to 22 bases. This CDR3 is 19 amino acids long. CDR3 sequence reads: CASSPNPVLWSHSGNTIYF. The CDR3 DNA reads TGTGCCAGCAGCCCAAATCCGGTACTATGGAGCCACTCTGGAAACACCATATATTTT.

The chain joins TRBV7-8 to TRBJ1-1, with TRBD1 matching over 7 bases. The CDR3 runs to 15 residues. V dropped 5 bases and J dropped 1; count of bases not matched to a gene: 7. CDR1 SGHVS and CDR2 FQNEAQ come from the germline V gene. CDR3 protein: CASSRSQGENTEAFF. For the CDR3, the DNA is TGTGCCAGCAGCCGATCCCAGGGGGAGAACACTGAAGCTTTCTTT.

The chain couples TRBV18 to TRBJ1-4; tentative D call: TRBD1 (6 bases). Germline CDR1 is KGHSH and CDR2 is LQKENI. The CDR3 sequence is 17 residues long. Trimming cost V 4 bases and J 1 base, with 16 bases left between them. The CDR3 DNA follows: TGTGCCAGCTCACGCCCGGGACATTTAGGAACTAATGAAAAACTGTTTTTT. This gives the protein CASSRPGHLGTNEKLFF.

This clone was detected once. The chain recombines TRBV4-3 with TRBJ1-1, with a possible D match to TRBD1 (5 bases). CDR3 length: 13 residues. Trimming pared 2 bases from V and 4 bases from J, leaving 8 bases between. Per germline, CDR1 LGHNA and CDR2 YSLEER. The CDR3 loop is CASSQRGVTEAFF. DNA for the CDR3: TGCGCCAGCAGCCAAAGAGGGGTCACTGAAGCTTTCTTT.

The chain links TRBV6-2 or TRBV6-3 to TRBJ1-6; possible D gene TRBD1, 5 bases. The germline V gene has CDR1 MNHEY and CDR2 SVGEGT. The CDR3 length is 19 residues. V was trimmed by 3 bases and J by 0 bases, leaving 18 bases between them. This CDR3 reads CASSYVRGRQNSYNSPLHF. The CDR3 DNA is TGTGCCAGCAGTTATGTGAGGGGCCGACAAAACTCCTATAATTCACCCCTCCACTTT.

The V gene is TRBV5-1, the J gene TRBJ2-3; 14 nucleotides agree with TRBD2. Germline V gene sequence: CDR1 SGHRS, CDR2 YFSETQ. The CDR3 covers 16 residues. Trimming removed 4 bases from V and 1 base from J; junction bases left unmatched: 2. The CDR3 DNA reads as TGCGCCAGCAGCGGGGGACTAGCGGGGGGCACAGATACGCAGTATTTT. Its protein product is CASSGGLAGGTDTQYF.